Listed here are 21 T cell receptor beta chains from one sample, sequenced in a study of CXCR3-negative and CXCR3-positive naive CD8 T cells. Their cognate antigens are unknown. Findings and caveats of the study: Compared with CXCR3-negative naive cells, CXCR3-positive naive cells showed more hydrophobic TRB CDR3s.

Through 5' RACE with UMI labels, the TRB cDNA libraries were prepared. TCRdb reworked the 5' RACE reads into one entry per CDR3 protein, no DNA. The specimen's table records around 130,000 distinct CDR3 sequences. The sequenced sample was naive CXCR3+ CD8+ T cells from blood. The subset: CD45RO-CCR7+CD27+CD95- naive CD8+ T cells expressing CXCR3 (TNR3+). The receptors here all came from a human donor in good health. Some clones in this sample may be carry-over from other donors' samples.

This CDR3 is CSASFRGLAGGPPDTQYF. This rearrangement joins TRBV20-1 to TRBJ2-3; TCRdb's D call of TRBD2 is untestable without DNA. This CDR3 comprises 18 residues. Per germline, CDR1 DFQATT and CDR2 SNEGSKA (reference sequence).

The chain uses TRBV13 and TRBJ1-3. This CDR3 has 16 residues. CDR1 is PRHDT, CDR2 FYEKMQ, per germline (reference sequence). The CDR3 region is CASSLAAELSGNTIYF.

The CDR3 loop reads CSATGTSGSYEQYF. The gene calls are TRBV20-1 and TRBJ2-7; without DNA, the TCRdb call of TRBD2 cannot be checked. The germline V gene encodes CDR1 DFQATT and CDR2 SNEGSKA (reference sequence). The CDR3 is 14 amino acids.

The chain combines TRBV19 with TRBJ2-3. Per germline, CDR1 LNHDA and CDR2 SQIVND (reference sequence). The CDR3 contains 12 residues. The CDR3 here is CATSPGSDTQYF.

The rearrangement joins TRBV19 to TRBJ1-1. CDR3 size: 14 residues. The germline V gene has CDR1 LNHDA and CDR2 SQIVND (reference sequence). The CDR3 protein is CASCMSATNTEAFF.

V usage is TRBV29-1 and J usage is TRBJ2-2. Germline V gives CDR1 SQVTM, CDR2 ANQGSEA. The CDR3 covers 12 residues. The CDR3 spells CGVVGDTGELFF.

The chain is built from TRBV6-2 or TRBV6-3 and TRBJ2-7; TCRdb outputs TRBD1, but without DNA this stays unchecked. Germline V CDR1 and CDR2: MNHEY, SVGEGT. This CDR3 region has 13 residues. The CDR3 sequence is CASSSTGLGEQYF.

J is TRBJ2-7 and V is TRBV28; TCRdb indicates TRBD1, and absent DNA this call remains unverified. The CDR3 runs to 19 residues. Germline V gives CDR1 MDHEN, CDR2 SYDVKM. Here the CDR3 reads CASSTAPGQEISLSYEQYF.

The rearrangement links TRBV20-1 to TRBJ2-2; lacking DNA, the TRBD2 call made by TCRdb goes unchecked. The germline gives CDR1 DFQATT, CDR2 SNEGSKA (reference sequence). This CDR3 has 15 amino acids. The chain's CDR3 is CSARDIAGGLGELFF.

V and J are TRBV6-2 or TRBV6-3 and TRBJ2-3. CDR3 length equals 15 residues. CDR1 MNHEY and CDR2 SVGEGT come from the germline V gene. The CDR3 here is CASSYSSESPDTQYF.

The rearrangement joins TRBV9 to TRBJ2-1; TCRdb indicates TRBD1, and absent DNA this call remains unverified. The CDR3 consists of 14 residues. Germline loops: CDR1 SGDLS, CDR2 YYNGEE. The CDR3 here is CASSVSGAGDEQFF.

The J gene is TRBJ2-1, the V gene TRBV29-1; as DNA is missing, the TRBD2 call by TCRdb cannot be tested. The germline V gene has CDR1 SQVTM and CDR2 ANQGSEA. CDR3 length: 14 residues. Here the CDR3 reads CSVTSAPSYNEQFF.

The chain combines TRBV20-1 with TRBJ2-7. The CDR3 is made up of 13 amino acids. Germline V gene lookup returns CDR1 DFQATT and CDR2 SNEGSKA (reference sequence). CDR3 residues: CSARVAREYEQHF.

The V gene is TRBV29-1, the J gene TRBJ2-7; TCRdb reports TRBD2, a call that lacks DNA to check it against. The CDR3 extends over 14 amino acids. The germline V gene has CDR1 SQVTM and CDR2 ANQGSEA. The CDR3 loop reads CSVDSSGGLGEQYF.

The rearrangement joins TRBV9 to TRBJ2-3; TCRdb calls TRBD2, which cannot be checked without DNA. The CDR3 has 15 residues. Germline CDR1 SGDLS, CDR2 YYNGEE. The chain's CDR3 is CANSASGTVTDTQYF. Full variable domain (remainder filled in from reference TRBV9 and TRBJ2-3): DSGVTQTPKHLITATGQRVTLRCSPRSGDLSVYWYQQSLDQGLQFLIQYYNGEERAKGNILERFSAQQFPDLHSELNLSSLELGDSALYFCANSASGTVTDTQYFGPGTRLTVL.

V gene TRBV5-1 combines with J gene TRBJ1-1. Germline CDR1 reads SGHRS; CDR2 reads YFSETQ. The length of the CDR3 is 12 residues. The CDR3 reads CASSGGNTEAFF.

V gene TRBV28 combines with J gene TRBJ2-1; the D call of TRBD1 rests on TCRdb alone, since no DNA is present to check it. Germline CDR1 reads MDHEN; CDR2 reads SYDVKM. The length of the CDR3 is 14 residues. This CDR3 is CASSLGQPYNEQFF.

This chain joins TRBV29-1 and TRBJ1-2; the D call of TRBD1 rests on TCRdb alone, since no DNA is present to check it. The germline gives CDR1 SQVTM, CDR2 ANQGSEA. CDR3 length equals 12 residues. The CDR3 protein is CSVEQGGYGYTF.

This rearrangement joins TRBV27 to TRBJ1-1; TCRdb's D gene call, TRBD1, goes unchecked for lack of DNA. The CDR3 is 17 amino acids. Germline lookup yields CDR1 MNHEY and CDR2 SMNVEV (reference sequence). CDR3 loop: CASSPAGQGVEDTEAFF.

V gene TRBV14 combines with J gene TRBJ1-2; TCRdb proposes TRBD1, but this gene call is untestable without DNA. Germline loops: CDR1 SGHDN, CDR2 FVKESK. CDR3 length: 15 amino acids. Here the CDR3 reads CASSLTGGSFYGYTF.

The chain is built from TRBV4-1 and TRBJ2-7. This CDR3 region has 15 residues. The germline gives CDR1 MGHRA, CDR2 YSYEKL. The CDR3 sequence is CASSQGAGTPYEQYF.